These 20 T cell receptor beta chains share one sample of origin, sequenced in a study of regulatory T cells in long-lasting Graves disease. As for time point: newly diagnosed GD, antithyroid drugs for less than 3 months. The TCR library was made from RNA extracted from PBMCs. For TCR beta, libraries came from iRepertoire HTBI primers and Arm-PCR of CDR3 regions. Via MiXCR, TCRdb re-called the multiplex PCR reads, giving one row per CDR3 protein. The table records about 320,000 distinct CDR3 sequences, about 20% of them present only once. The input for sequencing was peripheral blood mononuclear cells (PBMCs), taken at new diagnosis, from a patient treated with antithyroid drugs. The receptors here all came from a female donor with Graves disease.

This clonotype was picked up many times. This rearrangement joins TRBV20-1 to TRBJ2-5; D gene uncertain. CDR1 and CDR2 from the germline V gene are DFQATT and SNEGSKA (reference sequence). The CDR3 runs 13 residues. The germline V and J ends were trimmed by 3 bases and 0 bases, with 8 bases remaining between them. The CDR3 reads CSASVTYQETQYF. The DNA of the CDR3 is TGCAGTGCTAGTGTAACTTACCAAGAGACCCAGTACTTC.

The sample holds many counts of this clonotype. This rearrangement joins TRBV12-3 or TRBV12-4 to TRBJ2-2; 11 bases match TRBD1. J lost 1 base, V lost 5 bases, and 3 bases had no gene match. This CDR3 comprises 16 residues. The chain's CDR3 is CASSRTGGRNTGELFF. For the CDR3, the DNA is TGTGCCAGCAGTAGGACAGGGGGCCGGAACACCGGGGAGCTGTTTTTT.

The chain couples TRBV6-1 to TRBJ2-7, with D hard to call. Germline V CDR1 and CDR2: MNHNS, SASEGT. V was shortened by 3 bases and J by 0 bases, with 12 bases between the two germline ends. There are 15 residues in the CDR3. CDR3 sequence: CASSEADAASYEQYF. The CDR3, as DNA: TGTGCCAGCAGTGAGGCGGACGCAGCCTCCTACGAGCAGTACTTC.

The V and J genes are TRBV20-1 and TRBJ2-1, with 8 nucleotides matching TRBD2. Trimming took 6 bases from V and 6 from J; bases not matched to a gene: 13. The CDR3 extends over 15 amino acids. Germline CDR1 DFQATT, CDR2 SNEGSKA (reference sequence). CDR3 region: CSALSPSGSSNEQFF. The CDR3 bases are TGCAGTGCCCTTTCTCCCAGCGGGAGCTCCAATGAGCAGTTCTTC.

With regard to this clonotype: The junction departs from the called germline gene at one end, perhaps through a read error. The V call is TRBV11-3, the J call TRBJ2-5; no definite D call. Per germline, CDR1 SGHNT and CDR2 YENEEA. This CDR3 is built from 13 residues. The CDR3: CASSKTPQETQCF. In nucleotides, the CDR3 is TGTGCCAGCAGCAAGACACCCCAAGAGACCCAGTGCTTT.

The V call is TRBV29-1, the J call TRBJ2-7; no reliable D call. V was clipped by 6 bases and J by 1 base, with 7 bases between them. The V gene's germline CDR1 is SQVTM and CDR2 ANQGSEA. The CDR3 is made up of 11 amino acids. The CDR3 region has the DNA TGCAGCGTCGCAACTTCCTACGAGCAGTACTTC. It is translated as CSVATSYEQYF.

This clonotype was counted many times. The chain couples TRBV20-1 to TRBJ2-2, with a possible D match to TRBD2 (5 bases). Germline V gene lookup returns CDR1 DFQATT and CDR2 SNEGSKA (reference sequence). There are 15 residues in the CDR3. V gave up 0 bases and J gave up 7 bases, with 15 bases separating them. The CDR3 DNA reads TGCAGTGCTAGAGATCGCGGAGCGGCCGACGGGGAGCTGTTTTTT. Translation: CSARDRGAADGELFF.

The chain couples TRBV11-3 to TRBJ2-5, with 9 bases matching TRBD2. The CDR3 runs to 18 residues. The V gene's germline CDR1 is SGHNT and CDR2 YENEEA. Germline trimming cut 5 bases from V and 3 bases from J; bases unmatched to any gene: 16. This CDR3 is CASSHRTSDHPYKETQYF. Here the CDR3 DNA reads TGTGCCAGCAGCCATCGGACTAGCGATCACCCATACAAAGAGACCCAGTACTTC.

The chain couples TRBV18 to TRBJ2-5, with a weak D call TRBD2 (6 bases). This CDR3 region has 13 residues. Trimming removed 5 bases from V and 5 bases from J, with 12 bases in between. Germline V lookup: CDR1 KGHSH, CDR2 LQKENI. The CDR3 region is CASSKDGGETQYF. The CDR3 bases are TGTGCCAGCTCAAAGGACGGAGGGGAGACCCAGTACTTC.

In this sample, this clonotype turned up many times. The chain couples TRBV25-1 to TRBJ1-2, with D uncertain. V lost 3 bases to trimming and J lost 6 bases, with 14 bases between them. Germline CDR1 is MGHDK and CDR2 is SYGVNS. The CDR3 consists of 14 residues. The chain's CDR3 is CASSDRLWQDGYTF. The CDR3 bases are TGTGCCAGCAGTGACCGCTTGTGGCAGGATGGCTACACCTTC.

The DNA for the CDR3 is TGTGCCAGCAGCTACCGGGACAGGGGGCAGGGTGGTATAGAGACCCAGTACTTC. Translating gives CASSYRDRGQGGIETQYF. This chain connects TRBV9 to TRBJ2-5; TRBD1 matches at 12 bases. Germline assignment: CDR1 SGDLS and CDR2 YYNGEE. The CDR3 spans 18 residues. V trimming: 4 bases; J trimming: 4 bases; junction bases outside the gene matches: 14.

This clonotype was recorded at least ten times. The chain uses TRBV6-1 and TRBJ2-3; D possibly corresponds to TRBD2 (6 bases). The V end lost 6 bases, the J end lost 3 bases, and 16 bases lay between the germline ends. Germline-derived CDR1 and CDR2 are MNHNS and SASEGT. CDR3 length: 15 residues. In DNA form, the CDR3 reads TGTGCCAGCAGCCCCGGGAGCATTGGTACAGATACGCAGTATTTT. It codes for CASSPGSIGTDTQYF.

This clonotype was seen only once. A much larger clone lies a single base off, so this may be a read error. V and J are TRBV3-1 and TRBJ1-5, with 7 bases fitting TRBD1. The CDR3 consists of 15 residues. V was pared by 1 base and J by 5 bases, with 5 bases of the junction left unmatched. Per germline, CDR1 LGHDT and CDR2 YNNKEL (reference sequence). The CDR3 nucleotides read TGTGCCAGCAGCCAAGCGCGACAGGGCCATCAGCCCCAGCATTTT. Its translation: CASSQARQGHQPQHF. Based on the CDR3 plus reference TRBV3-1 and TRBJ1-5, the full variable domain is DTAVSQTPKYLVTQMGNDKSIKCEQNLGHDTMYWYKQDSKKFLKIMFSYNNKELIINETVPNRFSPKSPDKAHLNLHINSLELGDSAVYFCASSQARQGHQPQHFGDGTRLSIL.

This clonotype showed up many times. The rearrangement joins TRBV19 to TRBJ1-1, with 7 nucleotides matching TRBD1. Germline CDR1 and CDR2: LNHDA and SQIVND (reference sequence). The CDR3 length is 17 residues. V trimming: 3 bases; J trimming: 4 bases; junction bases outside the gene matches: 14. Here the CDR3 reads CASSILAAGGSGTEAFF. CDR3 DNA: TGTGCCAGTAGTATTCTAGCGGCAGGGGGTTCGGGCACTGAAGCTTTCTTT.

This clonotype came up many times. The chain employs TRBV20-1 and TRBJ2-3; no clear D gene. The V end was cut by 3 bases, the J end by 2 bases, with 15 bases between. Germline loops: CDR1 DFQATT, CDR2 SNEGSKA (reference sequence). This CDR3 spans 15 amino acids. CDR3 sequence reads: CSARVRAWDTDTQYF. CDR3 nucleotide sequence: TGCAGTGCTAGGGTTCGGGCCTGGGACACAGATACGCAGTATTTT.

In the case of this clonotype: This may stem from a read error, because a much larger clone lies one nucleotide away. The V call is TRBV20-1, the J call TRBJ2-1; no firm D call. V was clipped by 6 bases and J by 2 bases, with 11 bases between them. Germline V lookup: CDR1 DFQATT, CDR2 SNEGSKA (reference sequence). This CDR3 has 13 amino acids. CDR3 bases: TGCAGTGCCACAGTAAGAACCTACAATGAGCAGTTCTTC. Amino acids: CSATVRTYNEQFF.

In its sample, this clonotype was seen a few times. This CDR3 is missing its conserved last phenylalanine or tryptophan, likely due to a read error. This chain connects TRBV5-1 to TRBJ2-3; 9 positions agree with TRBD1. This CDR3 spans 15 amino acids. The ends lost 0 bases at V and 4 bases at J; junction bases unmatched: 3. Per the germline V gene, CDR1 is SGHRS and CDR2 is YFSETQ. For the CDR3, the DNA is TGCGCCAGCAGCTTGGGTAGGACAGGGGCAGATACGCAGTATTTA. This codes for CASSLGRTGADTQYL.

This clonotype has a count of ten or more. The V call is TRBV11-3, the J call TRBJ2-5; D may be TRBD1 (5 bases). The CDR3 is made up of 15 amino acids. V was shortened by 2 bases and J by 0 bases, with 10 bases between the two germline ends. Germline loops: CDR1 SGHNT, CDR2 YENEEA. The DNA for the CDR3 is TGTGCCAGCAGCTTATTGGCAGGGTACCAAGAGACCCAGTACTTC. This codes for CASSLLAGYQETQYF.

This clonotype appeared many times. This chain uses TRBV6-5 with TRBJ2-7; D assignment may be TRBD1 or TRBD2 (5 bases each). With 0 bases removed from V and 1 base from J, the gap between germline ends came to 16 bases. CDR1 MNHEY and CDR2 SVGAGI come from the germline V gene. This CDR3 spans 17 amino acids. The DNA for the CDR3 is TGTGCCAGCAGTTACTCGGCGCCGGGGCCCTCGTCCTACGAGCAGTACTTC. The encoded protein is CASSYSAPGPSSYEQYF.

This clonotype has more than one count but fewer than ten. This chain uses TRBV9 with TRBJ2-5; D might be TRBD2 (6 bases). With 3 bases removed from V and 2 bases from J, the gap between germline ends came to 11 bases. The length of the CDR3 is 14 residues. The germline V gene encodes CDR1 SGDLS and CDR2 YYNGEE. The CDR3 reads CASSAEGTQETQYF. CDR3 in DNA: TGTGCCAGCAGCGCCGAGGGGACTCAAGAGACCCAGTACTTC.